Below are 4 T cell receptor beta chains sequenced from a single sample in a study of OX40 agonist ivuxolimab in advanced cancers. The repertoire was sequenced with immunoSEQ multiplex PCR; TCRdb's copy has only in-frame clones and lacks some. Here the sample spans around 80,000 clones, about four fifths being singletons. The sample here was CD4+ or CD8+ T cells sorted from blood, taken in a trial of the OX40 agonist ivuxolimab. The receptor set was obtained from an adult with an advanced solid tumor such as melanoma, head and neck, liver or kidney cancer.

The CDR3 region is CASSLRDIGTGELFF. CDR3 bases: TGTGCCAGCTCACTCCGGGACATTGGCACCGGGGAGCTGTTTTTT. This chain links TRBV18 with TRBJ2-2; perhaps TRBD1 as D (6 bases). Trimming removed 4 bases from V and 4 bases from J, with 13 bases in between. Germline CDR1 reads KGHSH; CDR2 reads LQKENI. The CDR3 loop spans 15 amino acids.

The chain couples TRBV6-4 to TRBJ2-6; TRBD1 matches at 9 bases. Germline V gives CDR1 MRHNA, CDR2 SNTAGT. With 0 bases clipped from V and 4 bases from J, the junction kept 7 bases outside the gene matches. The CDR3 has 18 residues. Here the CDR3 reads CASSDSHLQGAGANVLTF. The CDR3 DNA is TGTGCCAGCAGTGACTCCCATCTACAGGGGGCCGGGGCCAACGTCCTGACTTTC.

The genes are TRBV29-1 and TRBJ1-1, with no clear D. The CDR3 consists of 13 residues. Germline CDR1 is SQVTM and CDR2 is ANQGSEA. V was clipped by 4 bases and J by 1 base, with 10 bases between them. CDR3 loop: CSVGGPANTEAFF. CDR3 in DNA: TGCAGCGTTGGTGGACCGGCGAACACTGAAGCTTTCTTT.

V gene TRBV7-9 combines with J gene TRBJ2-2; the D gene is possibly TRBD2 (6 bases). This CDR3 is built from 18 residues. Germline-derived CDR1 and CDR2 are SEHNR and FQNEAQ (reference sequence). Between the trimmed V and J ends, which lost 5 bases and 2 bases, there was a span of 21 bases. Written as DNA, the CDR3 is TGTGCCAGCAGCCCCCAATCCGGGACTCCCACTAACACCGGGGAGCTGTTTTTT. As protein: CASSPQSGTPTNTGELFF.